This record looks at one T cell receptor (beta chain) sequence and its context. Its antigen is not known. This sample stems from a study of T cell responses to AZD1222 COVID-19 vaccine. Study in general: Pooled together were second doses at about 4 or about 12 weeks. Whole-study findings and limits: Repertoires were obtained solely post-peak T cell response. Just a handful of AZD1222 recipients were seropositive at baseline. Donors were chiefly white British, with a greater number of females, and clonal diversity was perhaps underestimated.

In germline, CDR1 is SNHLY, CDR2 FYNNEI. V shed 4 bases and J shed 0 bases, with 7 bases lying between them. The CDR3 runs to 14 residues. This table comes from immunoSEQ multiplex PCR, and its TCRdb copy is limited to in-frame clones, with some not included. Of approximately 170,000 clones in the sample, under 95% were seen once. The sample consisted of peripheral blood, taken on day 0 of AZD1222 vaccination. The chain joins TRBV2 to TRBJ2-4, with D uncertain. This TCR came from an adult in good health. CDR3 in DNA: TGTGCCAGCAGTGGGTTGCTAGCCAAAAACATTCAGTACTTC. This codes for CASSGLLAKNIQYF.